Reported below is one T cell receptor (beta chain). Its antigen is currently unknown. The CDR3 runs to 15 residues. V lost 0 bases, J lost 6 bases, and 14 bases lay in between. Germline V gene lookup returns CDR1 LNHNV and CDR2 YYDKDF (reference sequence). Treatment in this sample: some 20 received Ad26.COV2.S at low or high dose, single or two shots; roughly five received placebo; per-sample allocation not given. Collection of samples fell on day 63 after the first vaccine or placebo injection. Boston hosted the donor, who was an adult aged 18-55 years. The repertoire was sequenced with immunoSEQ multiplex PCR; TCRdb's copy has only in-frame clones and lacks some. Of roughly 320,000 clones listed, around 81% are singletons. The entry originates in a study of Ad26.COV2.S vaccination and SARS-CoV-2 variants. At the level of the study: Intramuscularly, Ad26.COV2.S was given either once or twice, 56 days apart.

Study-wide findings and caveats: With respect to non-spike TCR breadth, vaccine and placebo recipients were similar. TCR breadth and depth analyses may have underestimated total T cell responses.

The chain is built from TRBV15 and TRBJ1-1, with D hard to call. This sequence originates from a person between 18 and 65 years old who received the Ad26.COV2.S COVID-19 vaccine or a placebo. Material: peripheral blood, obtained in a trial of Ad26.COV2.S vaccine versus placebo. The CDR3 DNA reads as TGTGCCACCAGCAGAGATACAAGGGAAGGTGCTGAAGCTTTCTTT. Encoded protein: CATSRDTREGAEAFF.